A selection of T cell receptor beta chains follows, all from one sample in a study of cytotoxic CD8 clonotypes in ibrutinib-treated CLL. Libraries were prepared by immunoSEQ multiplex PCR; TCRdb keeps only in-frame clonotypes and omits some of them. The table shows 250,000 or so clones, with 70% occurring only once. The specimen comprised PBMCs, sampled after 24 months of ibrutinib treatment. These receptors were obtained from a human donor with chronic lymphocytic leukemia. Both conserved end residues are part of each CDR3. Fields, in order: D gene, CDR3 length, V gene, clone size, J gene, CDR3 protein, CDR3 DNA. D genes are given only for firm matches. Size tells how often a clone was seen (once, few, many) or the class of an expanded clone, and some rows leave it out.

D gene: .; CDR3 length: 12; V gene: TRBV15; clone size: .; J gene: TRBJ1-5; CDR3 protein: CATSSSRQPQHF; CDR3 DNA: TGTGCCACCAGCTCCTCTCGCCAGCCCCAGCATTTT
D gene: .; CDR3 length: 15; V gene: TRBV6-5; clone size: .; J gene: TRBJ1-3; CDR3 protein: CASSYRAESGNTIYF; CDR3 DNA: TGTGCCAGCAGTTACCGAGCAGAGTCTGGAAACACCATATATTTT
D gene: .; CDR3 length: 19; V gene: TRBV4-2; clone size: .; J gene: TRBJ2-2; CDR3 protein: CASSQDSIAGSIETGELFF; CDR3 DNA: TGTGCCAGCAGCCAAGACTCTATCGCGGGCTCAATAGAGACCGGGGAGCTGTTTTTT
D gene: .; CDR3 length: 13; V gene: TRBV2; clone size: .; J gene: TRBJ2-7; CDR3 protein: CASRDRERGEQYF; CDR3 DNA: TGTGCCAGCAGGGACAGGGAGCGGGGGGAGCAGTACTTC
D gene: .; CDR3 length: 13; V gene: TRBV6-1; clone size: .; J gene: TRBJ2-7; CDR3 protein: CASTVGPSYEQYF; CDR3 DNA: TGTGCCAGTACGGTGGGTCCGTCCTACGAGCAGTACTTC
D gene: .; CDR3 length: 12; V gene: TRBV7-9; clone size: .; J gene: TRBJ1-1; CDR3 protein: CASSLVPVEAFF; CDR3 DNA: TGTGCCAGCAGCTTAGTTCCGGTTGAAGCTTTCTTT
D gene: TRBD1; CDR3 length: 13; V gene: TRBV27; clone size: .; J gene: TRBJ1-2; CDR3 protein: CASSYGTAYGYTF; CDR3 DNA: TGTGCCAGCAGTTACGGGACAGCTTATGGCTACACCTTC
D gene: TRBD1; CDR3 length: 17; V gene: TRBV19; clone size: .; J gene: TRBJ1-1; CDR3 protein: CASSQRPGQGAGTEAFF; CDR3 DNA: TGTGCCAGTAGTCAACGACCGGGACAGGGGGCGGGGACTGAAGCTTTCTTT
D gene: TRBD1; CDR3 length: 14; V gene: TRBV28; clone size: once; J gene: TRBJ1-2; CDR3 protein: CASSLRQGVYGYTF; CDR3 DNA: TGTGCCAGCAGCCTAAGACAGGGAGTCTATGGCTACACCTTC
D gene: TRBD2; CDR3 length: 14; V gene: TRBV27; clone size: .; J gene: TRBJ2-7; CDR3 protein: CASRQREVTYEQYF; CDR3 DNA: TGTGCCAGCAGGCAGCGGGAGGTTACCTACGAGCAGTACTTC
D gene: .; CDR3 length: 15; V gene: TRBV15; clone size: .; J gene: TRBJ1-1; CDR3 protein: CATSEFRTGYTEAFF; CDR3 DNA: TGTGCCACCAGCGAATTCCGTACTGGGTACACTGAAGCTTTCTTT